These T cell receptor beta chains were read from a single sample in a study of control samples from healthy donors and cancer patients. The data were produced by immunoSEQ multiplex PCR, yet TCRdb's version contains in-frame clones alone and is incomplete. Seen here are around 100,000 clones, over 75% observed once, and the top ten hold 15% to 20%. Source material: blood. The receptors come from a woman in her forties or fifties in good health. The CDR3 runs from the conserved cysteine through the conserved F or W. The D gene is left open where the match is weak. Some rows mark clone size as missing; the rest say once, few, many or name a class of expanded clone.

TRBV12-3/TRBV12-4,.,TRBJ2-1,.,CASNLGRYNEQFF,TGTGCCAGCAACCTGGGCCGATACAATGAGCAGTTCTTC
TRBV19,.,TRBJ1-4,.,CASSPLGEKLFF,TGTGCCAGTAGTCCTTTGGGTGAAAAACTGTTTTTT
TRBV7-9,.,TRBJ1-3,.,CASSLRSGNTIYF,TGTGCCAGCAGCTTAAGAAGTGGAAACACCATATATTTT
TRBV19,.,TRBJ1-5,TRBD1,CASSIDGQNRGSNQPQHF,TGTGCCAGTAGTATAGATGGGCAGAACAGGGGGAGCAATCAGCCCCAGCATTTT
TRBV5-5,.,TRBJ2-5,TRBD2,CASSLELAGGGGTQYF,TGTGCCAGCAGCTTGGAGCTGGCGGGAGGGGGGGGGACCCAGTACTTC
TRBV20-1,.,TRBJ2-1,TRBD2,CSASSGRARHNEQFF,TGCAGTGCCAGTAGCGGGAGGGCGAGACACAATGAGCAGTTCTTC
TRBV7-8,once,TRBJ1-1,.,CASSLVAGGRRTEAFF,TGTGCCAGCAGCTTGGTGGCGGGGGGAAGAAGGACTGAAGCTTTCTTT
TRBV9,.,TRBJ2-3,TRBD2,CASSLTSGSPDTQYF,TGTGCCAGCAGCCTGACTAGCGGGAGCCCAGATACGCAGTATTTT
TRBV6-5,.,TRBJ2-2,.,CASTTGQAFSGELFF,TGTGCCAGCACCACCGGGCAGGCATTTTCCGGGGAGCTGTTTTTT
TRBV6-1,.,TRBJ1-5,TRBD1,CASSEGPGGSNQPQHF,TGTGCCAGCAGTGAAGGCCCAGGGGGCAGCAATCAGCCCCAGCATTTT
TRBV2,.,TRBJ2-3,TRBD1,CASRTTGSTDTQYF,TGTGCCAGCAGGACGACAGGGTCCACAGATACGCAGTATTTT
TRBV10-3,.,TRBJ1-6,.,CAIRGRRDSPLHF,TGTGCCATCAGGGGACGGCGGGATTCACCCCTCCACTTT
TRBV19,once,TRBJ1-5,.,CASSTGAQPQHF,TGTGCCAGTAGTACTGGGGCCCAGCCCCAGCATTTT
TRBV11-2,.,TRBJ1-3,TRBD1,CASSLRGAGGGNTIYF,TGTGCCAGCAGCTTACGCGGTGCAGGGGGGGGAAACACCATATATTTT
TRBV3-1/TRBV3-2,few,TRBJ1-5,.,CASSLGGAGSNQPQHF,TGTGCCAGCAGCCTTGGGGGGGCAGGGAGCAATCAGCCCCAGCATTTT
TRBV7-3,.,TRBJ2-1,TRBD2,CASSLSGGNNEQFF,TGTGCCAGCAGCCTTAGCGGGGGGAACAATGAGCAGTTCTTC
TRBV7-9,.,TRBJ1-1,.,CASSSQMNTEAFF,TGTGCCAGCAGCTCCCAGATGAACACTGAAGCTTTCTTT
TRBV18,.,TRBJ2-5,.,CASSSDRQETQYF,TGTGCCAGCTCATCGGACAGACAAGAGACCCAGTACTTC
TRBV7-9,.,TRBJ1-4,.,CASSLTDARNEKLFF,TGTGCCAGCAGCTTAACGGATGCGAGAAATGAAAAACTGTTTTTT
TRBV18,.,TRBJ1-3,.,CASSENGNTIYF,TGTGCCAGCTCAGAAAATGGAAACACCATATATTTT
TRBV2,once,TRBJ1-5,TRBD1,CASSGDRVRNQPQHF,TGTGCCAGCAGTGGGGACAGGGTCAGAAATCAGCCCCAGCATTTT
TRBV18,.,TRBJ1-3,.,CASSPIQGGSNTIYF,TGTGCCAGCTCACCAATACAGGGTGGAAGTAACACCATATATTTT
TRBV25-1,.,TRBJ2-4,TRBD1,CASSEGGQGSKNIQYF,TGTGCCAGCAGTGAAGGGGGACAGGGGTCCAAAAACATTCAGTACTTC
TRBV5-1,.,TRBJ1-6,TRBD1,CASSAGDRGFNSPLHF,TGCGCCAGCAGCGCGGGGGACAGGGGATTTAATTCACCCCTCCACTTT
TRBV9,.,TRBJ1-3,TRBD1,CASSVGGTGVDTIYF,TGTGCCAGCAGCGTAGGTGGGACAGGGGTTGACACCATATATTTT
TRBV6-4,once,TRBJ1-6,.,CASSQQYNSPLHF,TGTGCCAGCAGTCAACAGTATAATTCACCCCTCCACTTT
TRBV6-5,.,TRBJ1-1,.,CASSRDGRTEAFF,TGTGCCAGCAGTAGGGACGGGAGGACTGAAGCTTTCTTT
TRBV27,once,TRBJ1-1,TRBD1,CASRTTGSTEAFF,TGTGCCAGCAGAACGACAGGGAGCACTGAAGCTTTCTTT